This TCR beta chain emerged from a study of blood T cell repertoires in COVID-19. TCRdb's copy holds only in-frame clones and misses some; the assay was immunoSEQ multiplex PCR. The table shows hundreds of thousands of clones, with around 87% occurring only once. The sequenced sample was peripheral blood. This TCR was sampled from a man between 18 and 29 years old with active or convalescent COVID-19.

The CDR3 sequence is CASSLEQGRETQYF. The DNA for the CDR3 is TGTGCCAGCAGCTTGGAACAGGGGAGGGAGACCCAGTACTTC. The chain carries TRBV5-6 and TRBJ2-5; the D gene is possibly TRBD1 (7 bases). Germline V gene sequence: CDR1 SGHDT, CDR2 YYEEEE. Trimming took 0 bases from V and 5 from J, leaving 11 bases between them. CDR3 length: 14 amino acids.